This T cell receptor beta chain appears in the sequencing data of a study of beta chain features in type 1 diabetes. Study-level findings and limits: Cells with high TCR expression could be over-represented by cDNA sequencing. Type 1 diabetes patients showed a moderate but significant shortening of TCRB CDR3s in all four CD4+ subsets. TCRB rearrangement may or may not be influenced by HLA type; here this remained unresolved.

The authors obtained over 98% purity in all sorted populations. V lost 4 bases to trimming and J lost 3 bases, with 15 bases between them. This CDR3 has 15 amino acids. Per the germline V gene, CDR1 is LNHDA and CDR2 is SQIVND (reference sequence). TCRB transcripts that were expressed got sequenced, as all of the isolated RNA had been reverse transcribed. Here immunoSEQ multiplex PCR was the method, and the copy in TCRdb shows in-frame clones only, minus some. The repertoire holds around 280,000 clones, with 8% as singletons. In regard to this clone: What it binds is not known.

The chain couples TRBV19 to TRBJ1-1; D is ambiguous. This TCR derives from a woman aged 18-35 years in good health. The sequenced sample was central memory CD4+ T cells from blood. The CDR3 is CASSTTTQLDTEAFF. CDR3 in DNA: TGTGCCAGTAGTACCACAACTCAATTGGACACTGAAGCTTTCTTT.